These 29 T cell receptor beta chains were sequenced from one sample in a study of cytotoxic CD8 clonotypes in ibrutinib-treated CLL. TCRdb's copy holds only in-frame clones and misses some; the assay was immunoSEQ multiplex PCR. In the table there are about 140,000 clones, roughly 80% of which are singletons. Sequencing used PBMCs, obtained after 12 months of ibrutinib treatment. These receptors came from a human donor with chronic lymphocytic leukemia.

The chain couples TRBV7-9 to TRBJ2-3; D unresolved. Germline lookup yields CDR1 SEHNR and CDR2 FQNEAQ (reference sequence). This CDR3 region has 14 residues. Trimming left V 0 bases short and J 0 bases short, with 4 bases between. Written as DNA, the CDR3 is TGTGCCAGCAGCTTAGCCGCGAGCACAGATACGCAGTATTTT. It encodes CASSLAASTDTQYF.

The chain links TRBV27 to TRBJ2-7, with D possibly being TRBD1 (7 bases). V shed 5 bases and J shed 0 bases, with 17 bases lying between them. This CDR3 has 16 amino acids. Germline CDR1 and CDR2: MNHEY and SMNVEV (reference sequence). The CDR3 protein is CASSPITGEVSYEQYF. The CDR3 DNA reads TGTGCCAGCAGTCCCATTACAGGGGAGGTCTCCTACGAGCAGTACTTC.

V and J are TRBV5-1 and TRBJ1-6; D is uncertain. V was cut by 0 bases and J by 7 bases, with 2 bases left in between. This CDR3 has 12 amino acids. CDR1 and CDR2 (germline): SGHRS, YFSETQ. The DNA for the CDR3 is TGCGCCAGCAGCTTGGAGAATTCACCCCTCCACTTT. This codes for CASSLENSPLHF.

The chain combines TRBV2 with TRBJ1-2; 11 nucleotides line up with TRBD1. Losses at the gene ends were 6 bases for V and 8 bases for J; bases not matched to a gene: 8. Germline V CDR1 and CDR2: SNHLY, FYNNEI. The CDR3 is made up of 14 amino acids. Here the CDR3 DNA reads TGTGCCAGCAGACTAGGACAGGGGGCGCGCGGCTACACCTTC. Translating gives CASRLGQGARGYTF.

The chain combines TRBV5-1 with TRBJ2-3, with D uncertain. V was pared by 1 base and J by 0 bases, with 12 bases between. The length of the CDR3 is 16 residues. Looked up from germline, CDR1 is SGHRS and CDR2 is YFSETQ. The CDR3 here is CASSLRQLASTDTQYF. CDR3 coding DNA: TGCGCCAGCAGCTTGAGGCAGTTAGCTAGCACAGATACGCAGTATTTT.

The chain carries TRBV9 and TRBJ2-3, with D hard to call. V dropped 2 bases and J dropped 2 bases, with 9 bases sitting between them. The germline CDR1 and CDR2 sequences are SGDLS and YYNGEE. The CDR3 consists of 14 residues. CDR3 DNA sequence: TGTGCCAGCAGCGTTGGTGGCTACACAGATACGCAGTATTTT. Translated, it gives CASSVGGYTDTQYF. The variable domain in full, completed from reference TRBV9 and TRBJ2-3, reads DSGVTQTPKHLITATGQRVTLRCSPRSGDLSVYWYQQSLDQGLQFLIQYYNGEERAKGNILERFSAQQFPDLHSELNLSSLELGDSALYFCASSVGGYTDTQYFGPGTRLTVL.

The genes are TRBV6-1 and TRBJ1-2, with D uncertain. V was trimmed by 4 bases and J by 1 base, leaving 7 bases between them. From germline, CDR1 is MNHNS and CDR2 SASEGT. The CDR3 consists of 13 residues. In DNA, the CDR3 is TGTGCCAGCAGTGTAGGAAATAACTATGGCTACACCTTC. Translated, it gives CASSVGNNYGYTF.

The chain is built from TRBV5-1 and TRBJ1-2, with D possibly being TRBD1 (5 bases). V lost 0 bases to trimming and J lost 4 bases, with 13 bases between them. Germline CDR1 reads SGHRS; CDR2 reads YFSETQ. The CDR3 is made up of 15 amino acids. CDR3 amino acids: CASSLVGGYGYGYTF. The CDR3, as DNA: TGCGCCAGCAGCTTGGTTGGGGGTTATGGCTATGGCTACACCTTC.

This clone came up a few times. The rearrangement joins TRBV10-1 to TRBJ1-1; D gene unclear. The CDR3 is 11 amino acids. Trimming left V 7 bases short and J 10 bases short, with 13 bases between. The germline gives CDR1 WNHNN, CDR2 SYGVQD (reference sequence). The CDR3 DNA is TGCGCCAGCATCGGTCACCTGGGAGCTTTCTTT. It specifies CASIGHLGAFF.

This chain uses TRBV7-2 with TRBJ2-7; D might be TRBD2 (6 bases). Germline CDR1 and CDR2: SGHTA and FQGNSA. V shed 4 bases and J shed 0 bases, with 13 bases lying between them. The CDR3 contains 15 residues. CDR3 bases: TGTGCCAGCAGCTCCTCCCCCGGGGGCTCCTACGAGCAGTACTTC. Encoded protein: CASSSSPGGSYEQYF.

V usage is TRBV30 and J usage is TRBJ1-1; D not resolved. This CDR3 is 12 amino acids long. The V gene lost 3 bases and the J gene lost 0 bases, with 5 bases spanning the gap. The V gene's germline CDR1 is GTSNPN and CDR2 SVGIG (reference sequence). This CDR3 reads CAWRRLNTEAFF. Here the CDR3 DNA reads TGTGCCTGGAGACGGTTGAACACTGAAGCTTTCTTT.

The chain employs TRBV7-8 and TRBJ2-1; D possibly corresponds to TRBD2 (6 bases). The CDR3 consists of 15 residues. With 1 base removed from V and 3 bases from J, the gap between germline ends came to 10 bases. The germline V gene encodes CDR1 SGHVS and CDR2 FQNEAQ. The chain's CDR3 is CASSLEQDYYNEQFF. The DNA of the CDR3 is TGTGCCAGCAGCTTAGAACAGGACTACTACAATGAGCAGTTCTTC. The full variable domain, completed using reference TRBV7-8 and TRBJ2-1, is GAGVSQSPRYKVAKRGQDVALRCDPISGHVSLFWYQQALGQGPEFLTYFQNEAQLDKSGLPSDRFFAERPEGSVSTLKIQRTQQEDSAVYLCASSLEQDYYNEQFFGPGTRLTVL.

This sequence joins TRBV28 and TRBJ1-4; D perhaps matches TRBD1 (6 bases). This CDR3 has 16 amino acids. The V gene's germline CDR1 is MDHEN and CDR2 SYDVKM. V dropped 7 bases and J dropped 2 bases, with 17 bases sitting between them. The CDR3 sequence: CASTDSLLGTNEKLFF. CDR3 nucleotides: TGTGCCAGCACGGACAGTCTCCTAGGGACTAATGAAAAACTGTTTTTT.

The CDR3 DNA is TGTGCCAGCAGCTTAGGGCCTAGCGGGAGGGCCTCCTACAATGAGCAGTTCTTC. Amino acid sequence: CASSLGPSGRASYNEQFF. The chain couples TRBV11-3 to TRBJ2-1, with 12 bases aligning to TRBD2. Trimming removed 1 base from V and 0 bases from J; junction bases left unmatched: 4. This CDR3 is built from 18 residues. The germline V gene encodes CDR1 SGHNT and CDR2 YENEEA.

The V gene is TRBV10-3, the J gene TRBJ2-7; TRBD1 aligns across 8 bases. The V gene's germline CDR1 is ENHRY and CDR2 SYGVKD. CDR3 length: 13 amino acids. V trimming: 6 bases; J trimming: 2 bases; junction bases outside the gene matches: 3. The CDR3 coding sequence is TGTGCCATCAGGGGACAGGCCGCCTACGAGCAGTACTTC. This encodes CAIRGQAAYEQYF.

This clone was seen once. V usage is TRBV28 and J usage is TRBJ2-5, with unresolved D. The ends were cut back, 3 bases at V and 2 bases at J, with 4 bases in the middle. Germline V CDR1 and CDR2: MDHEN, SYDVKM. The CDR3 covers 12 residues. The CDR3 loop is CASSFAQETQYF. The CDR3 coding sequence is TGTGCCAGCAGTTTCGCACAAGAGACCCAGTACTTC.

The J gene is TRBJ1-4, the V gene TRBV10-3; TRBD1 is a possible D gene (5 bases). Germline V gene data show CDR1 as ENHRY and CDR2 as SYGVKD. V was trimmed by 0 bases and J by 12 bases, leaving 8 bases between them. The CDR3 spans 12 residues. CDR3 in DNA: TGTGCCATCAGTGAGTCCCAGGGCGAACTGTTTTTT. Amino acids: CAISESQGELFF.

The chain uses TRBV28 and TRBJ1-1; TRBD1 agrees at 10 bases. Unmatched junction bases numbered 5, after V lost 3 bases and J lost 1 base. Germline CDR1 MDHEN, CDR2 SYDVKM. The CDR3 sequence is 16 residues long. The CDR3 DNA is TGTGCCAGCAGTTTTTGGGGACAGGGGCGGAACACTGAAGCTTTCTTT. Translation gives CASSFWGQGRNTEAFF.

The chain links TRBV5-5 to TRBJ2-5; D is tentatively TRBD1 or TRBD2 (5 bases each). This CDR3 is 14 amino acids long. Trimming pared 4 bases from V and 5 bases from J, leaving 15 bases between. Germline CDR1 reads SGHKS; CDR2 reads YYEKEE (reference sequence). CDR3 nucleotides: TGTGCCAGCAGCCGGGACCCGACAACGGAGACCCAGTACTTC. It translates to CASSRDPTTETQYF.

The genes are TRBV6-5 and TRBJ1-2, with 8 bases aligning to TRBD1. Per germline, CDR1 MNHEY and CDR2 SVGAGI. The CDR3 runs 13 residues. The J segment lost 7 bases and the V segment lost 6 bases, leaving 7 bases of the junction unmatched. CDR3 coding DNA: TGTGCCAGCAGACTTCGACAGGGGTTTGGCTACACCTTC. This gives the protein CASRLRQGFGYTF.

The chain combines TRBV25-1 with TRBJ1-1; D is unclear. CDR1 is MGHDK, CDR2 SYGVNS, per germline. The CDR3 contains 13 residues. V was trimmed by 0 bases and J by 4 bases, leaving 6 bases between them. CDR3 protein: CASSEYAPTEAFF. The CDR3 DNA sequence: TGTGCCAGCAGTGAATATGCGCCCACTGAAGCTTTCTTT.

The CDR3 DNA reads as TGCGCCAGCAGCCAAGATTGGTGGTATGAGCAGTTCTTC. As protein: CASSQDWWYEQFF. This sequence joins TRBV4-3 and TRBJ2-1; D call uncertain. V was shortened by 0 bases and J by 8 bases, with 8 bases between the two germline ends. The CDR3 sequence is 13 residues long. Germline V CDR1 and CDR2: LGHNA, YSLEER.

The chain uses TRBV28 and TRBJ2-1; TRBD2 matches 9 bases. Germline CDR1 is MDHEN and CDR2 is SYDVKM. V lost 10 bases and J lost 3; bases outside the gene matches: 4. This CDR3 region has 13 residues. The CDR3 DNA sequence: TGTGCCACCGTGACTAGCGGCTACAATGAGCAGTTCTTC. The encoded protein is CATVTSGYNEQFF.

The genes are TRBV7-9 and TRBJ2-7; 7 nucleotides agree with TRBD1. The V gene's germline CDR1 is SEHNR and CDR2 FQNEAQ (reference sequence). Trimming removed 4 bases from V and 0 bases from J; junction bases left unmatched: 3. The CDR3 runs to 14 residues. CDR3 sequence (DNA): TGTGCCAGCAGCTCGGACAGGAACTCCTACGAGCAGTACTTC. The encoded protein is CASSSDRNSYEQYF.

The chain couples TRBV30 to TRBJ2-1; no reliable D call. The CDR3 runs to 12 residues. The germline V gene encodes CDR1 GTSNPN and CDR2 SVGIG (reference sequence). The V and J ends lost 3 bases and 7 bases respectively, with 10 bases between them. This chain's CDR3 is CAWRNLGNEQFF. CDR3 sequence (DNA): TGTGCCTGGAGAAATTTAGGAAATGAGCAGTTCTTC.

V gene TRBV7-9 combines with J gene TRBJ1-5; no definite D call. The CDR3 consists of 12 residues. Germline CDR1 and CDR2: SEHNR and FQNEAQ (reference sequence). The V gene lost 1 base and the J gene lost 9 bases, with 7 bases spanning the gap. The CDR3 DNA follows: TGTGCCAGCAGCTTAGGAGATTTGCCCCAGCATTTT. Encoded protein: CASSLGDLPQHF.

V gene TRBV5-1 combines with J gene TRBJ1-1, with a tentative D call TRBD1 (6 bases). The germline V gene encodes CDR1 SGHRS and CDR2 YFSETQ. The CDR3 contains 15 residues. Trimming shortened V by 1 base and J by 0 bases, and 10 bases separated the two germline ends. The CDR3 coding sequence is TGCGCCAGCAGCTTGACGACAGGAATGAACACTGAAGCTTTCTTT. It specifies CASSLTTGMNTEAFF.

The CDR3 reads CASSFRDRYEQYF. In DNA, the CDR3 is TGTGCCAGCAGCTTCCGGGACAGATACGAGCAGTACTTC. The rearrangement uses TRBV5-6 and TRBJ2-7; TRBD1 matches at 7 bases. In germline, CDR1 is SGHDT, CDR2 YYEEEE. V trimming: 2 bases; J trimming: 4 bases; junction bases outside the gene matches: 3. This CDR3 region has 13 residues.

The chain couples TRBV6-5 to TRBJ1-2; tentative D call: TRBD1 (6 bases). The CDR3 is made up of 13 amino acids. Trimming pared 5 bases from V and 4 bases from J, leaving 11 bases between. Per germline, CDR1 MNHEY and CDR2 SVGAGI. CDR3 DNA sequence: TGTGCCAGCAGTGGACCGGGGGCCTATGGCTACACCTTC. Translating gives CASSGPGAYGYTF.